Listed here is a single TCR beta chain. This record belongs to a study of blood T cell repertoires in COVID-19. Turning to the study itself: T cells, B-cell-depleted T cells, or PBMCs supplied cDNA or gDNA.

TCRdb's copy holds only in-frame clones and misses some; the assay was immunoSEQ multiplex PCR. The sample comprises a few hundred thousand clones, under 85% of which are singletons, and around 5.1% rests with the top ten. Germline V lookup: CDR1 SGHTS, CDR2 YDEGEE. The junction had 4 bases not matched to a gene; V was cut back by 0 bases and J by 7 bases. This CDR3 has 16 residues. Source material: PBMCs or T cells enriched from blood (not recorded which). The TCR comes from a woman in her forties or fifties who had recovered from COVID-19. The chain has TRBV5-8 and TRBJ1-6; 10 bases map to TRBD1. The CDR3 nucleotides are TGTGCCAGCAGCTTGGGGACAGGGGGACGGAATTCACCCCTCCACTTT. It translates to CASSLGTGGRNSPLHF.